This section outlines one TCR beta chain sequence together with its context. Its matching antigen is unknown. This specimen belongs to a study of shared clonotypes between healthy human individuals. Study observations and caveats: Researchers sampled only blood; tissue repertoires likely differ. Larger estimated richness was generally seen in naive subsets than in memory subsets. Naive CD4 clonotypes overlapped across several donors at roughly 5%.

Germline V gene lookup returns CDR1 SEHNR and CDR2 FQNEAQ (reference sequence). The trim removed 5 bases at V and 3 bases at J, leaving 6 bases unmatched. There are 16 residues in the CDR3. Sequencing used immunoSEQ multiplex PCR; TCRdb keeps in-frame clones, though not all of them. The table records about 2 million clones, roughly 96% of them present only once. Healthy and HIV-negative, the adult donors had no recent acute infections or vaccinations. Sequencing was performed on naive CD4+ T cells sorted from blood. The sample's subset: CD45RA+ positively selected. The chain uses TRBV7-9 and TRBJ1-3, with 11 bases matching TRBD1. This TCR was sampled from a man in his late teens or twenties in good health. The CDR3 here is CASSRGTGGIGNTIYF. CDR3 nucleotide sequence: TGTGCCAGCAGCCGCGGGACAGGGGGTATTGGAAACACCATATATTTT.